The entry below describes one T cell receptor (beta chain). The target of this receptor is not known. No base quality information exists; no much larger clone differs at one position. The sample's treatment or condition label is to be understood as: live attenuated yellow fever vaccine strain. A standard Ficoll-Paque protocol was used to isolate PBMCs from peripheral blood. CD4 and CD8 T-cell fractions were isolated with Dynabeads CD4 and CD8 positive selection kits. TriZol was used to extract RNA from bulk PBMCs, from CD4 and CD8 fractions, and from dextramer-positive and dextramer-negative fractions. TCR cDNA was synthesized by 5'RACE template switching, which introduced a universal primer site and unique molecular identifiers. Priming of cDNA synthesis was performed from both the TCR alpha and TCR beta constant segments. Library amplification used two PCR steps, and the second PCR step added sample barcodes and sequencing adapters. Sequencing of the libraries was done on either Illumina HiSeq 2500 (2x100 bp) or NovaSeq (2x150 bp). The authors' pipeline ran thus. MIGEC handled demultiplexing of reads and collapsing into UMI consensus sequences, while MiXCR performed V(D)J alignment. Vaccine-responding clonotypes were identified with edgeR using replicate PBMC samples, with FDR below 0.01 and a log2 fold change above 5 up to day 15 being required. Each bulk clonotype was labeled CD4 or CD8 based on which sequenced repertoire, CD4 or CD8, contained the clonotype at higher abundance. TCRdb reprocessed the public reads (quality trimming at Q25 with fastp, clone calling with MiXCR) and kept in-frame beta chains. Entries are consolidated by CDR3 protein sequence, retaining the most common genes and DNA. For this entry, the V and J calls and clone size follow TCRdb and not the study's own pipeline. This sample lists tens of thousands of distinct CDR3 sequences; just under 8% were detected once. The top ten clones comprise approximately 42% of the sample.

This record comes from a study of T cells after yellow fever vaccination (dated by TCRdb to the late 2010s). For the wider study: Libraries from fractions with low cell numbers were prepared with the SMART-Seq v4 Ultra Low Input RNA kit. Bulk TCR alpha and beta repertoires were sequenced longitudinally to track T-cell clones before and after primary and booster YFV17D yellow fever vaccination. Two healthy male donors, one aged 18 to 30 and one aged 30 to 40 years, were included in the cohort. Blood was drawn at multiple timepoints before and after primary and secondary immunization, with bulk PBMC replicates and cell subsets isolated. The research as a whole found: The secondary T-cell response was found to be weaker but faster than the primary response, with a peak reached on day 5 rather than on day 15. Because only a couple of donors were included in the study, the extent to which the findings can be generalized is limited. A small share of clonotypes occurred in both CD4 and CD8 compartments, likely arising from convergent recombination. FACS-sorted repertoires could contain abundant contaminating clonotypes from the bulk population, so computational filtering was required. Most clones expanded after primary vaccination were re-detected after the booster (96% of CD4 and 88% of CD8), suggesting broad memory maintenance.

The CDR3 covers 15 residues, taking in both the cysteine and the phenylalanine. The retained sequence is limited to the CDR3, 45 bases, with the frame set at the first base. CDR1 MNHEY and CDR2 SVGEGT were looked up in the germline V gene. The junction carries 9 bases between V and J, which are trimmed by 0 bases and 3 bases respectively. The rearranged chain carries TRBV6-2 or TRBV6-3 and TRBJ2-1; the D gene is tentatively TRBD1 or TRBD2, each matching 6 bases. The clonotype was recovered from a man younger than 45 who received the YFV17D yellow fever vaccine. Source: CD8+ T cells sorted from PBMCs, taken on the day of the yellow fever booster vaccination. The CDR3 region reads CASSYSRGLYNEQFF. The DNA sequence follows: TGTGCCAGCAGTTACTCTCGGGGGCTCTACAATGAGCAGTTCTTC.